This TCR beta chain was observed in a study of blood T cell repertoires in COVID-19. Study-wide context: Samples of COVID-19 (acute and convalescent) were obtained from the United States, Italy and Spain.

Per germline, CDR1 SNHLY and CDR2 FYNNEI. With 5 bases clipped from V and 5 bases from J, the junction kept 7 bases outside the gene matches. CDR3 length: 15 amino acids. The method was immunoSEQ multiplex PCR; TCRdb's version includes in-frame clones alone and lacks a portion of them. Of tens of thousands of clones in the sample, 65% to 80% were seen once. V is TRBV2 and J is TRBJ2-3; 10 nucleotides match TRBD2. The source material was peripheral blood. The receptor comes from a man in his sixties or seventies with acute or convalescent COVID-19. The CDR3: CASSPGTSALDTQYF. CDR3 coding DNA: TGTGCCAGCAGTCCCGGGACTAGCGCATTAGATACGCAGTATTTT.